This T cell receptor (beta chain) originates from a study of blood T cell repertoires in COVID-19. Only in-frame clones appear in the TCRdb table, and some are missing; sequencing was by immunoSEQ multiplex PCR. The sample consists of about 160,000 clones, 82% of them appearing once. CDR1 and CDR2 (germline): SGHDT, YYEEEE. V lost 4 bases to trimming and J lost 4 bases; unmatched junction nucleotides: 5. The length of the CDR3 is 15 residues. V gene TRBV5-6 combines with J gene TRBJ2-1; 10 positions agree with TRBD1. This receptor was taken from a woman in her 40s with COVID-19, enrolled during active disease. Input material: peripheral blood. CDR3 sequence: CASSLTGGAYNEQFF. CDR3 nucleotides: TGTGCCAGCAGCCTGACAGGGGGCGCTTACAATGAGCAGTTCTTC.